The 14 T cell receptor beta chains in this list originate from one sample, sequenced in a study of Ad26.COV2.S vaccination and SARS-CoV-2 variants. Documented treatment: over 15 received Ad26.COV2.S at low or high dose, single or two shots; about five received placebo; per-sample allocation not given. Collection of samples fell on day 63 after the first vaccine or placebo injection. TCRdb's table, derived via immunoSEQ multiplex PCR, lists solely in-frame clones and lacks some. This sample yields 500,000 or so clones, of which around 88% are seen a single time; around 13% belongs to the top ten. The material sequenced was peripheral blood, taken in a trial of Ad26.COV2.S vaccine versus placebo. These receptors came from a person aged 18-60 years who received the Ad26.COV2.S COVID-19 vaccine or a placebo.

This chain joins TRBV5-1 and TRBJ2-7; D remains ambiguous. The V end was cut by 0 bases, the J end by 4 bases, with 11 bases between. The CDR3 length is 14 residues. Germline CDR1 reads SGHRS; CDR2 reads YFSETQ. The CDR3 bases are TGCGCCAGCAGCTTGGGGGAAGGTCTATACGAGCAGTACTTC. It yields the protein CASSLGEGLYEQYF.

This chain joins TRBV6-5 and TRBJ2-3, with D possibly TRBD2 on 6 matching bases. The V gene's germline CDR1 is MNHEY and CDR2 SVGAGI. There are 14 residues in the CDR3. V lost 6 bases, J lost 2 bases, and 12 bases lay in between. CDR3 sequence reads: CASRTSGLTDTQYF. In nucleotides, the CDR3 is TGTGCCAGCAGGACCAGCGGGCTCACAGATACGCAGTATTTT.

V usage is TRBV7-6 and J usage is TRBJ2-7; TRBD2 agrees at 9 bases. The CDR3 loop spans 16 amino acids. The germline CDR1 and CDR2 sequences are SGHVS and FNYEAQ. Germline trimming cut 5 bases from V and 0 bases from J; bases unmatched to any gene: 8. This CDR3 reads CASSADGGRASYEQYF. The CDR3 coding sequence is TGTGCCAGCAGCGCCGACGGCGGGAGGGCCTCCTACGAGCAGTACTTC. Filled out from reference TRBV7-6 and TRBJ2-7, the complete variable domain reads GAGVSQSPRYKVTKRGQDVALRCDPISGHVSLYWYRQALGQGPEFLTYFNYEAQQDKSGLPNDRFSAERPEGSISTLTIQRTEQRDSAMYRCASSADGGRASYEQYFGPGTRLTVT.

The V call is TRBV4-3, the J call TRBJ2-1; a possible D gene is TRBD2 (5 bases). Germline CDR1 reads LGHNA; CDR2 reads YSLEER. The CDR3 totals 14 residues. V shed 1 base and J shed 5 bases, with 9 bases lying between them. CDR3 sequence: CASSQGVSDNEQFF. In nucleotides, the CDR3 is TGCGCCAGCAGCCAAGGGGTTAGCGACAATGAGCAGTTCTTC.

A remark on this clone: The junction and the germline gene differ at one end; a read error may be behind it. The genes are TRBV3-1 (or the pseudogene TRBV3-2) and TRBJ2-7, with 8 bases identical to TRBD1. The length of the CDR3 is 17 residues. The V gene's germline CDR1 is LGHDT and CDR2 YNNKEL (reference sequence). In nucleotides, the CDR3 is TGTGCCGGCAGCCAAGTCTTAGGCGGGACAGGTCTGAACGAGCAGTACTTC. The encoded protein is CAGSQVLGGTGLNEQYF.

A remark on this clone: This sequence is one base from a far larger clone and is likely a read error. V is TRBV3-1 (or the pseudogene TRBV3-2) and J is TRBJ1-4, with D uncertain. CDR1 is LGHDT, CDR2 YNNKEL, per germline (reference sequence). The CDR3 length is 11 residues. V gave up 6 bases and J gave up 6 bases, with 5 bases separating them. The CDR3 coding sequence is TGTGCCAGCAGTTTCGATGAAAAACTGTTTTTT. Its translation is CASSFDEKLFF.

CDR3 amino acids: CASSHRQTGNTIYF. The CDR3 bases are TGTGCCAGCAGCCATAGACAAACTGGAAACACCATATATTTT. The rearrangement links TRBV7-9 to TRBJ1-3; no definite D call. The CDR3 runs 14 residues. CDR1 is SEHNR and CDR2 is FQNEAQ in the germline V gene (reference sequence). Trimming removed 5 bases from V and 2 bases from J, with 10 bases in between.

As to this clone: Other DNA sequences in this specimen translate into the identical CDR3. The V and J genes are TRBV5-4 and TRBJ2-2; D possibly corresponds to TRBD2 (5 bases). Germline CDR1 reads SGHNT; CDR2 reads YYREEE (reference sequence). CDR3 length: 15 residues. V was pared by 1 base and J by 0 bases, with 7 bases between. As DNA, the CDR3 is TGTGCCAGCAGCTTGCGAGGGCCGAACACCGGGGAGCTGTTTTTT. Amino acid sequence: CASSLRGPNTGELFF.

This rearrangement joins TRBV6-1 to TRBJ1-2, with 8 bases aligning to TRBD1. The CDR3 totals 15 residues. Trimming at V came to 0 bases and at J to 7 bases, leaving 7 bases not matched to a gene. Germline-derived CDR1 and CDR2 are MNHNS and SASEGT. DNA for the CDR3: TGTGCCAGCAGTGAAGCCCGGGGACAGGCAGGTGGCTACACCTTC. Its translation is CASSEARGQAGGYTF.

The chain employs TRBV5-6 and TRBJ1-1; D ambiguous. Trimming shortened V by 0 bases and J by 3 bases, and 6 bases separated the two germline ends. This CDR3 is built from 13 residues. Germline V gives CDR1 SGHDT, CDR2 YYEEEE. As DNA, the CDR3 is TGTGCCAGCAGCTTGGTGGGTGACACTGAAGCTTTCTTT. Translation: CASSLVGDTEAFF.

The CDR3 DNA reads as TGTGCCAGCAGTTTGGGTTTTACAGATACGCAGTATTTT. This codes for CASSLGFTDTQYF. The V call is TRBV28, the J call TRBJ2-3; unclear D gene. The V gene lost 3 bases and the J gene lost 3 bases, with 7 bases spanning the gap. The CDR3 has 13 residues. The germline V gene has CDR1 MDHEN and CDR2 SYDVKM.

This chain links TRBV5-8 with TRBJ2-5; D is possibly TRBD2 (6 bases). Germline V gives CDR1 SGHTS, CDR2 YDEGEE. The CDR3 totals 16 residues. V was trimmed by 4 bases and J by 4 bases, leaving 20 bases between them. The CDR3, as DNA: TGTGCCAGCAGCCCGGGGCGGGGCGCAGGTCGAGAGACCCAGTACTTC. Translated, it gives CASSPGRGAGRETQYF.

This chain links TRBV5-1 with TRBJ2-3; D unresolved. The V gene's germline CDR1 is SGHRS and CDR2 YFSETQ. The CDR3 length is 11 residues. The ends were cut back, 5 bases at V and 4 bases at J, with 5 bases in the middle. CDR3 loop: CASRLSDTQYF. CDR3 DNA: TGCGCCAGCAGACTATCAGATACGCAGTATTTT.

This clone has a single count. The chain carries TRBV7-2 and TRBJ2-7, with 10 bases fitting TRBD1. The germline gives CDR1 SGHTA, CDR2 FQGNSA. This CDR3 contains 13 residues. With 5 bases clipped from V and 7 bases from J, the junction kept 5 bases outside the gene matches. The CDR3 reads CASSTGQGGEQYF. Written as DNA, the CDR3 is TGTGCCAGCAGCACCGGACAGGGGGGAGAGCAGTACTTC.